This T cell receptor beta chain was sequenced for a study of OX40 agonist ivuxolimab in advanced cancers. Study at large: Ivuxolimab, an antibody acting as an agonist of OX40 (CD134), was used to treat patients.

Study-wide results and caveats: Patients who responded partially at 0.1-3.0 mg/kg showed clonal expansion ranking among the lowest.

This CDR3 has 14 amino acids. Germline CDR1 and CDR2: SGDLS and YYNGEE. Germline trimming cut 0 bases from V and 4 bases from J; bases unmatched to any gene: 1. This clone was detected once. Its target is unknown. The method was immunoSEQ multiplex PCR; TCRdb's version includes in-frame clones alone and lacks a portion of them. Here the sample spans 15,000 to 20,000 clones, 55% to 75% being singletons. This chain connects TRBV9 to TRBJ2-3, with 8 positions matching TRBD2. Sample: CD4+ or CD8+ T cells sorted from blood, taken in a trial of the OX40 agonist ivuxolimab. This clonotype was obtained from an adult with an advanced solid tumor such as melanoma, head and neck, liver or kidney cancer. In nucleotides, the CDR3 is TGTGCCAGCAGCGTAGACGGGGGGGCAGATACGCAGTATTTT. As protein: CASSVDGGADTQYF.